This TCR beta chain derives from a study of T cell changes during pregnancy in multiple sclerosis. The repertoire was sequenced with immunoSEQ multiplex PCR; TCRdb's copy has only in-frame clones and lacks some. The sample includes around 44,000 clones, about 85% of them seen just once. The CDR3 spans 16 residues. V was pared by 4 bases and J by 4 bases, with 18 bases between. Germline-derived CDR1 and CDR2 are SGDLS and YYNGEE. The origin of this receptor is a female donor with multiple sclerosis, enrolled in a pregnancy study. Here the sequenced sample was CD4+ T cells from peripheral blood mononuclear cells, taken in the second trimester of pregnancy. This chain connects TRBV9 to TRBJ2-1, with D possibly TRBD1 on 6 matching bases. The CDR3 protein is CASSSRTEAMYNEQFF. CDR3 in DNA: TGTGCCAGCAGCTCCAGGACAGAAGCGATGTACAATGAGCAGTTCTTC.